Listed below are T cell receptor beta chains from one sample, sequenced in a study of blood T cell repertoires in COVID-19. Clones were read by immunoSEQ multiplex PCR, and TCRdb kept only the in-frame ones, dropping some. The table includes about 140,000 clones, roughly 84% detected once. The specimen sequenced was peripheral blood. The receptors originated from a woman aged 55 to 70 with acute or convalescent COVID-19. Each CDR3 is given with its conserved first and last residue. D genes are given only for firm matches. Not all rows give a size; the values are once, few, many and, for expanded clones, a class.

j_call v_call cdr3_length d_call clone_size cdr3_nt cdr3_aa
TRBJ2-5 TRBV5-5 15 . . TGTGCCAGCAGCTTTTCGGACAGCCATCAAGAGACCCAGTACTTC CASSFSDSHQETQYF
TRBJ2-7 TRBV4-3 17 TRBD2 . TGCGCCAGCAGCCAAGCCCGGGGACTAGCGGAACCCTACGAGCAGTACTTC CASSQARGLAEPYEQYF
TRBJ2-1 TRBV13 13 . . TGTGCCAGCAGCTTAACAGGCTACAATGAGCAGTTCTTC CASSLTGYNEQFF
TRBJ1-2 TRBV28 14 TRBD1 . TGTGCCAGCAGTTCAGCCGGGACAGCCTATGGCTACACCTTC CASSSAGTAYGYTF
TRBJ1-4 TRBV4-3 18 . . TGCGCCAGCAGCCAAGATTTGAGTAGGCTAGGGGCTCGGGAAAAACTGTTTTTT CASSQDLSRLGAREKLFF
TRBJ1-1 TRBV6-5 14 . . TGTGCCAGCGCCTCCCGGGGGGCGGACACTGAAGCTTTCTTT CASASRGADTEAFF
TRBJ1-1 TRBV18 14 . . TGTGCCAGCTCACGGCGGGGAGGAAACCCTGAAGCTTTCTTT CASSRRGGNPEAFF
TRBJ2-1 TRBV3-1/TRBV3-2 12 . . TGTGCCAGCAGCCGGGACTCCAATGAGCAGTTCTTC CASSRDSNEQFF
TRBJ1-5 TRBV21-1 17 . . TGTGCCAGCAGCAAAGCCGTAGAGGAGGGCAGCCGGGGGCCCCAGCATTTT CASSKAVEEGSRGPQHF
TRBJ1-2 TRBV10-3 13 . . TGTGCCATCAGTGAGTCAATAGACTATGGCTACACCTTC CAISESIDYGYTF
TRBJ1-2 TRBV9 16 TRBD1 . TGTGCCAGCAGCGCCCCCGACCGGGACAGTAACTATGGCTACACCTTC CASSAPDRDSNYGYTF
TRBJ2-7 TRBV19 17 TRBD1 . TGTGCCAGTAGTATAGATCCCTCCGGGACAGGCTCCTACGAGCAGTACTTC CASSIDPSGTGSYEQYF
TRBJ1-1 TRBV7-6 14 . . TGTGCCAGCAGCTTCCCGGGATCGGACACTGAAGCTTTCTTT CASSFPGSDTEAFF
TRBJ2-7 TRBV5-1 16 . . TGCGCCAGCAGCTTGCAGCCTCGGGAATCGGGGAGCGAGCAGTACTTC CASSLQPRESGSEQYF
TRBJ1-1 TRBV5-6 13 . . TGTGCCAGCAGCTTGTGGGGGCGAGACGCCGCTTTCTTT CASSLWGRDAAFF
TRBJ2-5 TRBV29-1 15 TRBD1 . TGCAGCGTTGAAGATCCGGACAGGAGTTCAGAGACCCAGTACTTC CSVEDPDRSSETQYF
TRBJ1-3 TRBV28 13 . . TGTGCCAGCAGGTCGGGCAGGGGCGACACCATATATTTT CASRSGRGDTIYF
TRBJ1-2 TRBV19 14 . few TGTGCCAGTAGTACGACAGCCGCTAACTATGGCTACACCTTC CASSTTAANYGYTF
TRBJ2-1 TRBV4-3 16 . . TGCGCCAGCAGCAGCCTTAATAGCGATTCCTACAATGAGCAGTTCTTC CASSSLNSDSYNEQFF
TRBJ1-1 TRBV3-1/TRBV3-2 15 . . TGTGCCAGCACCGTAGATACAGGGTGGAACACTGAAGCTTTCTTT CASTVDTGWNTEAFF
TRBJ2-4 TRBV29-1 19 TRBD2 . TGCAGCGTTGAACTGCGGGGCGGCTTCGTAGCGGGGCCCAAAAACATTCAGTACTTC CSVELRGGFVAGPKNIQYF
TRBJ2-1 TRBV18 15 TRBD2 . TGTGCCAGCTCAACGGGGACTAGCGGGATCAATGAGCAGTTCTTC CASSTGTSGINEQFF
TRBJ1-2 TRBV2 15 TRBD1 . TGTGCCAGCAGGAGACAGGGATTGACGAACTATGGCTACACCTTC CASRRQGLTNYGYTF
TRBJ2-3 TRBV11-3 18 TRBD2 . TGTGCCAGCAGCTTCGGTCTAGCGGTAGTCTCTAGCACAGATACGCAGTATTTT CASSFGLAVVSSTDTQYF
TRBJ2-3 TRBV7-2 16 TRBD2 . TGTGCCAGCAGCTTAGCGCGGACTAGGGGCACAGATACGCAGTATTTT CASSLARTRGTDTQYF
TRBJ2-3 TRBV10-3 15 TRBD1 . TGTGCCATCAACCGGGACAGGAGCCACACAGATACGCAGTATTTT CAINRDRSHTDTQYF
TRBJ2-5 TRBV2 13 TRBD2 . TGTGCCAGCAGTCAACGGGAGGGAGAGACCCAGTACTTC CASSQREGETQYF
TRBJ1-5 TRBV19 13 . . TGTGCCAGTACGCACCGATTAGATCAGCCCCAGCATTTT CASTHRLDQPQHF
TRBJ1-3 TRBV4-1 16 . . TGCGCCAGCAGCGGTGGCTTTTCCCACTCTGGAAACACCATATATTTT CASSGGFSHSGNTIYF